This T cell receptor beta chain was obtained from a study of identical twins. This clonotype was seen many times. Unique molecular identifiers were present on the cDNA, which also gained a universal primer site by template switching. TCRdb passed the 5' RACE reads through MiXCR, listing each CDR3 protein once. Of roughly 630,000 distinct CDR3 sequences listed, around 7.5% are singletons. These data also featured in a second study, about yellow fever vaccine responses in identical twins.

The TCR sequence derives from a woman aged 18 to 35 in good health. The source material was PBMCs.

CDR3 loop: CASSPSSGTDYEQYF. Written as DNA, the CDR3 is TGTGCCAGCAGCCCCTCTAGCGGGACCGACTACGAGCAGTACTTC. V and J are TRBV9 and TRBJ2-7, with 9 bases identical to TRBD2. From germline, CDR1 is SGDLS and CDR2 YYNGEE. V trimming: 4 bases; J trimming: 3 bases; junction bases outside the gene matches: 8. The CDR3 has 15 residues.